The next 13 T cell receptor beta chains were all read from a single sample in a study of neurological immune-mediated disorders. TCRdb reanalysed the 5' RACE reads using MiXCR and keeps one entry per CDR3 protein. Of 20,000 to 25,000 distinct CDR3 sequences in the sample, about 10% are singletons; the top ten hold about a fifth. Sequencing was done on a sample of PBMCs. The receptors were gathered from a woman aged 55-69 years with HTLV-1-associated myelopathy (HAM/TSP).

This clonotype was seen many times. V is TRBV6-1 and J is TRBJ1-5, with 7 bases matching TRBD1. This CDR3 is built from 13 residues. Germline trimming cut 9 bases from V and 0 bases from J; bases unmatched to any gene: 2. Germline lookup yields CDR1 MNHNS and CDR2 SASEGT. CDR3 residues: CASGQVSNQPQHF. The CDR3 DNA sequence: TGTGCCAGTGGACAGGTTAGCAATCAGCCCCAGCATTTT.

This clonotype was picked up many times. The chain carries TRBV7-7 and TRBJ2-3; D possibly corresponds to TRBD2 (6 bases). The CDR3 sequence is 14 residues long. V lost 3 bases and J lost 6, with 13 bases in between. Germline CDR1 SSHAT, CDR2 FNYEAQ (reference sequence). CDR3 loop: CASSFGLAADTQYF. In DNA, the CDR3 is TGTGCCAGCAGCTTCGGGTTAGCGGCGGATACGCAGTATTTT.

Relative to its sample, this clonotype is medium-sized. V is TRBV5-1 and J is TRBJ2-3; no definite D call. V was shortened by 3 bases and J by 2 bases, with 13 bases between the two germline ends. The CDR3 totals 15 residues. The V gene's germline CDR1 is SGHRS and CDR2 YFSETQ. The CDR3 loop reads CASSYRHHHTDTQYF. As DNA, the CDR3 is TGCGCCAGCAGCTACCGACACCACCACACAGATACGCAGTATTTT. The full variable domain, rest sourced from reference TRBV5-1 and TRBJ2-3, is KAGVTQTPRYLIKTRGQQVTLSCSPISGHRSVSWYQQTPGQGLQFLFEYFSETQRNKGNFPGRFSGRQFSNSRSEMNVSTLELGDSALYLCASSYRHHHTDTQYFGPGTRLTVL.

This clonotype was picked up many times. V gene TRBV29-1 combines with J gene TRBJ1-2; 7 nucleotides line up with TRBD1. V gave up 7 bases and J gave up 7 bases; unmatched junction bases: 9. The germline CDR1 and CDR2 sequences are SQVTM and ANQGSEA. This CDR3 is 12 amino acids long. CDR3 region: CSATTGPAGYTF. The CDR3 nucleotides are TGCAGCGCTACGACAGGGCCGGCTGGCTACACCTTC.

This clonotype came up many times. The CDR3 region is CASSEYPGNYEQYF. As DNA, the CDR3 is TGTGCCAGCAGTGAATACCCAGGGAACTACGAGCAGTACTTC. The chain uses TRBV6-1 and TRBJ2-7; D possibly corresponds to TRBD1 (5 bases). The CDR3 contains 14 residues. V lost 2 bases, J lost 3 bases, and 11 bases lay in between. Germline V gene lookup returns CDR1 MNHNS and CDR2 SASEGT.

This clonotype has ten or more counts. This sequence joins TRBV25-1 and TRBJ2-4; 8 positions agree with TRBD2. From germline, CDR1 is MGHDK and CDR2 SYGVNS. The CDR3 sequence is 15 residues long. The ends lost 2 bases at V and 5 bases at J; junction bases unmatched: 5. The CDR3 DNA sequence: TGTGCCAGCAGTGAACCCGGGGGGGCCCAAAACATTCAGTACTTC. It is translated as CASSEPGGAQNIQYF.

This clonotype was detected ten times or more. V is TRBV20-1 and J is TRBJ1-5; 10 bases align to TRBD1. Trimming took 6 bases from V and 7 from J; bases not matched to a gene: 12. Germline V gene data show CDR1 as DFQATT and CDR2 as SNEGSKA (reference sequence). The CDR3 has 15 residues. CDR3 nucleotide sequence: TGCAGTGCGCTCCCCCTTGGACAGGGGGAACAGCCCCAGCATTTT. This translates into CSALPLGQGEQPQHF.

Ten or more counts support this clonotype. The chain uses TRBV29-1 and TRBJ2-7; 11 bases match TRBD1. J was trimmed by 6 bases and V by 7 bases; bases with no gene match: 5. Per the germline V gene, CDR1 is SQVTM and CDR2 is ANQGSEA. The CDR3 consists of 12 residues. CDR3 in amino acids: CSAGTGGTEQYF. CDR3 bases: TGCAGCGCCGGGACAGGGGGAACCGAGCAGTACTTC.

This clonotype has a count of ten or more. This chain links TRBV15 with TRBJ1-5; D gene unclear. V was trimmed by 0 bases and J by 7 bases, leaving 13 bases between them. Germline V CDR1 and CDR2: LNHNV, YYDKDF (reference sequence). The CDR3 loop spans 15 amino acids. This chain's CDR3 is CATSRDSGQAQPQHF. The CDR3 DNA follows: TGTGCCACCAGCAGAGATAGTGGGCAGGCCCAGCCCCAGCATTTT.

This clonotype was recorded once. The CDR3 does not end in the conserved phenylalanine or tryptophan, so this is likely a read error. The chain combines TRBV20-1 with TRBJ1-2; tentative D call: TRBD1 (5 bases). Trimming shortened V by 3 bases and J by 5 bases, and 13 bases separated the two germline ends. CDR3 length: 13 amino acids. In germline, CDR1 is DFQATT, CDR2 SNEGSKA (reference sequence). CDR3 sequence reads: CSARENQGYGYTL. CDR3 bases: TGCAGTGCTAGGGAAAACCAGGGATATGGCTACACCTTA.

This clonotype was recorded many times. The chain is built from TRBV5-1 and TRBJ2-7, with 11 nucleotides matching TRBD1. V lost 0 bases, J lost 6 bases, and 5 bases stayed unmatched. Germline assignment: CDR1 SGHRS and CDR2 YFSETQ. This CDR3 has 15 amino acids. Here the CDR3 reads CASSLAGQGGREQYF. For the CDR3, the DNA is TGCGCCAGCAGCTTGGCGGGACAGGGGGGCCGCGAGCAGTACTTC.

This clonotype was seen ten or more times. This chain links TRBV30 with TRBJ1-2, with TRBD1 matching 7 bases. This CDR3 region has 13 residues. With V trimmed by 5 bases and J by 5 bases, 8 bases remained unmatched. CDR1 and CDR2 from the germline V gene are GTSNPN and SVGIG (reference sequence). The CDR3 here is CAWARQGWYGYTF. The CDR3 DNA follows: TGTGCCTGGGCAAGACAGGGATGGTATGGCTACACCTTC.

This clonotype was observed many times. The rearrangement uses TRBV30 and TRBJ1-1, with a weak D call TRBD1 (5 bases). Germline lookup yields CDR1 GTSNPN and CDR2 SVGIG (reference sequence). V was cut by 4 bases and J by 4 bases, with 13 bases left in between. The CDR3 length is 13 residues. CDR3 sequence reads: CAWKAMGGTEAFF. The CDR3 bases are TGTGCCTGGAAGGCCATGGGGGGCACTGAAGCTTTCTTT.